This TCR beta chain came from a study of T cells in localized non-small cell lung cancer (dated by TCRdb to 2018 to 2021). General notes on the study: The study examined T cell repertoires in 200 to 300 patients with early-stage NSCLC and compared tumors with uninvolved tumor-adjacent lungs. Of the NSCLC patients, roughly 130 were male and about a hundred were female, and the mean age was around 70 years. The cohort comprised 200 to 300 treatment-naïve NSCLC patients with resected, localized lung tumors.

TCR beta CDR3 regions were sequenced from DNA using the immunoSEQ Assay. Per the source publication's procedure: To compute T cell density, TCR beta template counts were normalized to usable DNA, which was estimated by amplifying housekeeping genes. The preseqR package was used to estimate richness by extrapolating to 400,000 templates for PBMC samples and to 120,000 templates for tissue samples. Clonality was calculated as one minus Pielou's evenness. Differential abundance testing on productive amino-acid clonotypes, with a minimum total count of 5 and an alpha of 0.1, was used to identify tissue-enriched TCRs. Repertoire overlap between compartments was quantified with the Jaccard Index and Morisita Overlap Index. GLIPH clustered TCR beta CDR3s with public tetramer-defined viral CDR3s; viral motifs required at least three viral sequences plus V-gene enrichment. TCRdb retrieved this table from immuneACCESS and kept in-frame rearrangements only. Not all clones are present; in checked studies, unresolved V genes account for under half, and no reason is known for the remainder. V and J calls and clone size come straight from that table; D and trimming were deduced from the DNA. Recorded for this sample are about 3,500 clones; about 35% of them occurred a single time. In total, the top ten clones hold about 7% of the sample.

The CDR3 spans 12 residues, from the cysteine through the phenylalanine. Solely the CDR3 DNA is kept, with 36 bases framed from the first base. The germline V gene provides CDR1 SQVTM and CDR2 ANQGSEA. The V and J ends are trimmed by 7 bases and 10 bases, leaving 19 bases between them. Uninvolved adjacent lung was obtained at least 2 cm from the tumor margin, and the absence of atypia was confirmed by two independent pathologists. At diagnosis, peripheral blood, uninvolved tumor-adjacent lung and tumor were collected and stored as a combination of fresh-frozen and FFPE material. Here is what the overall study found, with its caveats: Because the study design was exploratory, TCR variables were selected using unadjusted p-values without false-discovery rate correction. Uninvolved tumor-adjacent lung showed the highest T cell clonality, higher than tumor, which suggests more focused antigenic responses in the uninvolved tumor-adjacent lung. Multi-region tumor sequencing was not performed, so intratumor heterogeneity could not be excluded. A median of roughly 60 of the top 100 tumor clones were detected in paired uninvolved adjacent lung, and 28 of these tumor clones were also found among the top 100 clones of the paired uninvolved adjacent lung. Higher blood T cell density associated with longer overall survival, while higher adjacent-lung clonality associated with shorter survival.

On this clone itself: This clone's antigen is unknown. Per-base quality was not reported, and no clone a single base away is much larger than it.

Sequenced material: normal lung tissue next to the tumor, taken before any cancer treatment. In this chain, TRBV29-1 is recombined with TRBJ1-1; perhaps TRBD1 is the D gene, with 5 bases matching. This sequence was found in a woman aged 40 to 75 with stage I lung adenocarcinoma. The CDR3 reads as follows: CSAALSREGAFF. The DNA reads as follows: TGCAGCGCAGCGTTAAGCAGGGAAGGAGCTTTCTTT.